This TCR beta chain was sequenced in a study of blood T cell repertoires in COVID-19. Study-level information: In each case, the material was cDNA or gDNA derived from T cells, B-cell-depleted T cells, or PBMCs.

CDR1 is SGHTA and CDR2 is FQGNSA in the germline V gene. This CDR3 has 16 residues. The V and J ends lost 1 base and 3 bases, in that order; junction bases with no gene match: 7. Authors' processing steps: It was from reference gene primer amplification that nucleated cell counts were estimated. TCRdb's table, derived via immunoSEQ multiplex PCR, lists solely in-frame clones and lacks some. D and trimming were read from the DNA, whereas the V and J calls and clone size are those reported in that table. This table has approximately 82,000 clones, over 75% appearing once. This sequence originates from a human donor in a cohort sampled during active COVID-19. The chain carries TRBV7-2 and TRBJ2-3; the match to TRBD2 covers 7 bases. The sample comprised peripheral blood. CDR3 residues: CASSLGIGGGTDTQYF. The DNA for the CDR3 is TGTGCCAGCAGCTTAGGAATTGGGGGAGGGACAGATACGCAGTATTTT.